This T cell receptor beta chain originates from a study of blood T cells in healthy people across ages. This clonotype has just a few counts. At one of its ends the junction is not consistent with the germline gene, which may arise from a read error. For the second PCR, which ran for about 6 to 11 cycles, a sample-barcoded 5' primer and a J-beta primer mix were used. TCRdb itself ran the 5' RACE reads through MiXCR, one entry per CDR3 protein. The sample includes 1.5 million to 2 million distinct CDR3 sequences, about 28% of them seen just once. Germline lookup yields CDR1 LGHNA and CDR2 YNFKEQ. The CDR3 loop spans 16 amino acids.

Sequenced: blood. The sequence was obtained from a woman aged 30 to 39 in good health. This sequence joins TRBV4-2 and TRBJ1-2; 10 positions agree with TRBD1. CDR3 amino acids: CASSQATGQGFYGCTF. Written as DNA, the CDR3 is TGTGCCAGCAGCCAAGCTACGGGACAGGGGTTCTATGGCTGCACCTTC.